One and the same sample provided the 12 T cell receptor beta chains below, sequenced in a study of beta chain features in type 1 diabetes. Regarding the study as a whole: Type 1 diabetes patients showed a moderate but significant shortening of TCRB CDR3s in all four CD4+ subsets.

Antigen specificity for these receptors is unknown. Since all of the isolated RNA was reverse transcribed, expressed TCRB transcripts were what got sequenced. TCRdb's table, derived via immunoSEQ multiplex PCR, lists solely in-frame clones and lacks some. This sample has around 690,000 clones, with about an eighth found just once. The sequencing sample was made of naive CD4+ T cells from blood. The origin of the receptors is a man aged 30 to 45 with type 1 diabetes.

The chain employs TRBV1 and TRBJ1-2. TRBV1 counts as a pseudogene. The length of the CDR3 is 16 residues. The CDR3 nucleotides are TGCACCAGCAGCCCTCATTACCGGGACGGGCCCTATGGCTACACCTTC. Translation gives CTSSPHYRDGPYGYTF.

This clone occurred a few times. The chain has TRBV28 and TRBJ1-2; tentative D call: TRBD1 (6 bases). This CDR3 is built from 14 residues. Trimming shortened V by 6 bases and J by 8 bases, and 19 bases separated the two germline ends. Germline V gene data show CDR1 as MDHEN and CDR2 as SYDVKM. The CDR3, as DNA: TGTGCCAGCAGGACCCCTGGGGTCGGGGGCGGCTACACCTTC. Translating it yields CASRTPGVGGGYTF.

V is TRBV5-6 and J is TRBJ2-1, with D tentatively TRBD2 (6 bases). The CDR3 has 13 residues. The germline V gene has CDR1 SGHDT and CDR2 YYEEEE. V was shortened by 4 bases and J by 4 bases, with 9 bases between the two germline ends. CDR3 nucleotides: TGTGCCAGCAGCCCGGGAGAGTACAATGAGCAGTTCTTC. Its protein is CASSPGEYNEQFF.

With respect to this clone: This CDR3 is also generated by other DNA sequences in the sample. CDR3 residues: CASSLQGSYGYTF. Here the CDR3 DNA reads TGTGCCAGCAGCTTACAGGGGAGCTATGGCTACACCTTC. The genes are TRBV7-9 and TRBJ1-2; a weak D match, TRBD1 (6 bases). Deletions cut 2 bases from V and 4 bases from J, with 8 bases between. Germline values: CDR1 SEHNR, CDR2 FQNEAQ (reference sequence). The CDR3 extends over 13 amino acids.

This sequence joins TRBV27 and TRBJ1-1; D gene ambiguous. Germline-derived CDR1 and CDR2 are MNHEY and SMNVEV (reference sequence). V lost 4 bases and J 6 bases, leaving 15 bases between the germline ends. The CDR3 sequence is 14 residues long. The CDR3 reads CASSSPVKSAEAFF. The CDR3 DNA reads TGTGCCAGCAGTTCCCCCGTGAAGAGCGCTGAAGCTTTCTTT.

V usage is TRBV7-2 and J usage is TRBJ2-4; 10 bases map to TRBD1. The trim removed 3 bases at V and 0 bases at J, leaving 11 bases unmatched. The CDR3 sequence is 19 residues long. Germline assignment: CDR1 SGHTA and CDR2 FQGNSA. The CDR3 nucleotides read TGTGCCAGCAGCTTCGGACAGGGGGTCGCCGGCCTAGCCAAAAACATTCAGTACTTC. It yields the protein CASSFGQGVAGLAKNIQYF.

This clone was detected only a few times. This sequence joins TRBV6-1 and TRBJ2-5, with 12 bases fitting TRBD2. The CDR3 spans 15 residues. J gave up 1 base and V 6 bases, and 3 bases lay outside the gene matches. Germline V CDR1 and CDR2: MNHNS, SASEGT. The CDR3, as DNA: TGTGCCAGCAGGGAACTAGCGGGGGGCCAAGAGACCCAGTACTTC. Translated, it gives CASRELAGGQETQYF.

This clone was counted only a few times. At the DNA level, this CDR3 is encoded by other sequences in the same sample as well. The chain is built from TRBV4-3 and TRBJ1-2, with D uncertain. The CDR3 covers 16 residues. Germline V gene lookup returns CDR1 LGHNA and CDR2 YSLEER. Trimming removed 0 bases at V and 0 bases at J, with 11 bases between. The CDR3 coding sequence is TGCGCCAGCAGCCAAGATTTGGCAGGCGCTAACTATGGCTACACCTTC. This sequence encodes CASSQDLAGANYGYTF.

There are a few counts of this clone. This chain uses TRBV10-3 with TRBJ1-1; D gene uncertain. The germline V and J ends were trimmed by 4 bases and 2 bases, with 14 bases remaining between them. This CDR3 comprises 15 residues. Germline V lookup: CDR1 ENHRY, CDR2 SYGVKD. CDR3 nucleotides: TGTGCCATCAGTGGACCCGAGGGCATCAACACTGAAGCTTTCTTT. Protein: CAISGPEGINTEAFF.

V and J are TRBV7-2 and TRBJ2-1, with a tentative D call TRBD1 (6 bases). This CDR3 contains 14 residues. V lost 5 bases and J 6 bases, leaving 14 bases between the germline ends. CDR1 is SGHTA, CDR2 FQGNSA, per germline. For the CDR3, the DNA is TGTGCCAGCAGCCCCCAAAGGGGGTCCAATGAGCAGTTCTTC. Residues: CASSPQRGSNEQFF.

This chain links TRBV7-3 with TRBJ2-2; the D is unclear. This CDR3 region has 14 residues. Trimming left V 4 bases short and J 1 base short, with 7 bases between. Germline V lookup: CDR1 SGHTA, CDR2 FQGTGA. The CDR3 here is CASSSKMNTGELFF. CDR3 bases: TGTGCCAGCAGCTCGAAGATGAACACCGGGGAGCTGTTTTTT.

This clone was recorded a few times. The V and J genes are TRBV19 and TRBJ2-3; D remains ambiguous. Germline V CDR1 and CDR2: LNHDA, SQIVND (reference sequence). This CDR3 is built from 12 residues. The V end lost 6 bases, the J end lost 4 bases, and 8 bases lay between the germline ends. The CDR3 loop is CASSVAADTQYF. As DNA, the CDR3 is TGTGCCAGTAGCGTCGCAGCAGATACGCAGTATTTT.